This T cell receptor (beta chain) was recovered during a study of cytomegalovirus exposure and HLA in healthy donors. The PCR used 60 Vbeta and 13 Jbeta primers. The method was immunoSEQ multiplex PCR; TCRdb's version includes in-frame clones alone and lacks a portion of them. The clone table shows under 150,000 clones, with the ten largest holding roughly 1.6%. Regarding the study as a whole: Productive rates of about 90% or about 30% were seen for most TCR beta V segments in an earlier analysis.

Regarding this clone: What it binds is not known.

The V gene's germline CDR1 is MGHRA and CDR2 YSYEKL. The CDR3 is 12 residues long. The material sequenced was PBMCs. The sequence came from a woman aged 40 to 50 in good health and CMV-seronegative. The chain has TRBV4-1 and TRBJ1-4; no firm D call. The J call could be wrong; TRBJ2-2 is a better fit for the DNA end. The CDR3 DNA reads TGCGCCAGCAGCCAAGTCTGGCGGGAGCTGTTTTTT. It is translated as CASSQVWRELFF.